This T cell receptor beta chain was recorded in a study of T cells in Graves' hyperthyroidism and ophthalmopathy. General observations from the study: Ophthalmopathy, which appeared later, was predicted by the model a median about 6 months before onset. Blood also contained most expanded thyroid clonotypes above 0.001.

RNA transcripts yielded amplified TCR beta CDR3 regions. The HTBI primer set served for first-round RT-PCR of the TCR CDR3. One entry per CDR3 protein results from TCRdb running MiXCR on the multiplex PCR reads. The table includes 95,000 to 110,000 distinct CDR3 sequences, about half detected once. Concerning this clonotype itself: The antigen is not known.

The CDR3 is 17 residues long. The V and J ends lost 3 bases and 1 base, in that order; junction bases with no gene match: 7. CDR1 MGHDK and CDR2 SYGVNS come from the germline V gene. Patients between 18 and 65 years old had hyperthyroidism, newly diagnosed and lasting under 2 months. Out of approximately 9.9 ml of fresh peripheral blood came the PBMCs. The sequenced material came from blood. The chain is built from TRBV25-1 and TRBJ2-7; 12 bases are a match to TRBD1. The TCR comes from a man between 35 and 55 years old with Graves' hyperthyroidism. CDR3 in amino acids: CASSDKGTGGESYEQYF. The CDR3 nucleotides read TGTGCCAGCAGTGATAAGGGGACAGGGGGCGAGTCCTACGAGCAGTACTTC.